These 32 T cell receptor beta chains were all obtained from the same sample, sequenced in a study of control samples from healthy donors and cancer patients. Libraries were prepared by immunoSEQ multiplex PCR; TCRdb keeps only in-frame clonotypes and omits some of them. The table has roughly 80,000 clones, more than 70% seen once; the top ten hold approximately 5.1%. Sequencing was carried out using blood. These receptor sequences come from a woman between 50 and 59 years old in good health.

This clone was picked up a small number of times. J is TRBJ2-5 and V is TRBV6-5; 7 positions match TRBD1. Germline V CDR1 and CDR2: MNHEY, SVGAGI. The CDR3 is made up of 15 amino acids. V shed 6 bases, J shed 5 bases, and the junction held 12 bases outside the gene matches. CDR3 DNA sequence: TGTGCCAGCAGGAAAGACAGGGTCGGGATCGAGACCCAGTACTTC. Translating it yields CASRKDRVGIETQYF.

The chain links TRBV30 to TRBJ1-2, with D unclear. V was trimmed by 2 bases and J by 6 bases, leaving 10 bases between them. This CDR3 has 12 residues. Looked up from germline, CDR1 is GTSNPN and CDR2 is SVGIG (reference sequence). CDR3 coding DNA: TGTGCCTGGAGTAGGTCCGGGGATGGCTACACCTTC. Protein: CAWSRSGDGYTF.

The chain combines TRBV12-5 with TRBJ1-5, with D uncertain. The CDR3 runs 16 residues. Germline assignment: CDR1 LGHNT and CDR2 FRNRAP. V was pared by 4 bases and J by 1 base, with 14 bases between. The CDR3 sequence is CASGSQDRGSNQPQHF. In DNA form, the CDR3 reads TGTGCTAGTGGTTCCCAAGATCGAGGGAGCAATCAGCCCCAGCATTTT.

V and J are TRBV20-1 and TRBJ2-1; TRBD1 is a possible D gene (6 bases). CDR3 length equals 14 residues. V dropped 6 bases and J dropped 11 bases, with 23 bases sitting between them. Germline values: CDR1 DFQATT, CDR2 SNEGSKA (reference sequence). For the CDR3, the DNA is TGCAGTGCCAGTGCCAATTCTGAAGGACAGAAGCAGTTCTTC. This codes for CSASANSEGQKQFF.

This clone was seen just once. The chain carries TRBV2 and TRBJ1-2; 8 bases line up with TRBD1. The germline V gene has CDR1 SNHLY and CDR2 FYNNEI. J was trimmed by 6 bases and V by 8 bases; bases with no gene match: 23. The CDR3 length is 18 residues. The CDR3 nucleotides are TGTGCCAGCTGCGAGTTTTTTAAGGCAGGGGGCTTCCCGGATGGCTACACCTTC. It translates to CASCEFFKAGGFPDGYTF.

The chain recombines TRBV18 with TRBJ2-6, with no clear D. CDR1 and CDR2 (germline): KGHSH, LQKENI. The CDR3 consists of 17 residues. V was clipped by 3 bases and J by 0 bases, with 12 bases between them. The CDR3 is CASSPLGFTSGANVLTF. As DNA, the CDR3 is TGTGCCAGCTCACCGCTGGGTTTTACCTCTGGGGCCAACGTCCTGACTTTC.

This clone appeared a single time. The chain links TRBV2 to TRBJ1-3; possibly TRBD1 for D (5 bases). CDR1 and CDR2 (germline): SNHLY, FYNNEI. The CDR3 covers 15 residues. V was trimmed by 8 bases and J by 9 bases, leaving 23 bases between them. CDR3 DNA: TGTGCCAGCGGATCTGATTATTTGGGGCTAGGCACCATATATTTT. Its protein is CASGSDYLGLGTIYF.

The CDR3 loop is CAWRTQGNTEAFF. The CDR3 bases are TGTGCCTGGAGAACCCAGGGGAACACTGAAGCTTTCTTT. The chain has TRBV30 and TRBJ1-1, with D possibly matching TRBD1 (5 bases). The ends were cut back, 3 bases at V and 1 base at J, with 9 bases in the middle. Germline V gene sequence: CDR1 GTSNPN, CDR2 SVGIG (reference sequence). The CDR3 sequence is 13 residues long.

The gene calls are TRBV27 and TRBJ1-2; 7 nucleotides align to TRBD1. There are 15 residues in the CDR3. Germline values: CDR1 MNHEY, CDR2 SMNVEV (reference sequence). V lost 0 bases to trimming and J lost 5 bases; unmatched junction nucleotides: 6. CDR3 nucleotides: TGTGCCAGCAGTTTATCCCCCGGGACAGCTTATGGCTACACCTTC. As protein: CASSLSPGTAYGYTF.

The chain employs TRBV4-1 and TRBJ2-2, with TRBD2 matching 8 bases. V was pared by 1 base and J by 4 bases, with 5 bases of the junction left unmatched. Germline CDR1 MGHRA, CDR2 YSYEKL. This CDR3 comprises 16 residues. Here the CDR3 reads CASSQGFRGGTGELFF. For the CDR3, the DNA is TGCGCCAGCAGCCAAGGGTTCCGGGGGGGCACCGGGGAGCTGTTTTTT.

The rearrangement uses TRBV5-1 and TRBJ2-7, with D perhaps TRBD1 (6 bases). V lost 0 bases and J 5 bases, leaving 12 bases between the germline ends. Germline CDR1 reads SGHRS; CDR2 reads YFSETQ. This CDR3 comprises 14 residues. DNA for the CDR3: TGCGCCAGCAGCTTGGGAACAGGGAACCACGAGCAGTACTTC. It specifies CASSLGTGNHEQYF.

This chain links TRBV7-8 with TRBJ2-3; D not certain. The ends were cut back, 2 bases at V and 1 base at J, with 10 bases in the middle. This CDR3 contains 15 residues. Germline CDR1 SGHVS, CDR2 FQNEAQ. DNA of the CDR3: TGTGCCAGCAGCTTAAGGGTCTTTGGCACAGATACGCAGTATTTT. Residues: CASSLRVFGTDTQYF.

The rearrangement links TRBV5-6 to TRBJ2-2, with 11 bases lining up with TRBD1. The CDR3 is made up of 16 amino acids. V lost 3 bases to trimming and J lost 6 bases; unmatched junction nucleotides: 7. Germline CDR1 and CDR2: SGHDT and YYEEEE. CDR3: CASSWGTGGSSGELFF. CDR3 nucleotides: TGTGCCAGCAGCTGGGGGACAGGGGGATCGTCCGGGGAGCTGTTTTTT.

This clone ranks as medium-sized (0.01 to 0.1%). The chain carries TRBV9 and TRBJ1-5; D might be TRBD1 (5 bases). Per the germline V gene, CDR1 is SGDLS and CDR2 is YYNGEE. The V end lost 0 bases, the J end lost 1 base, and 5 bases lay between the germline ends. The CDR3 sequence is 14 residues long. CDR3 bases: TGTGCCAGCAGCGTAGGGGACAGCAATCAGCCCCAGCATTTT. It encodes CASSVGDSNQPQHF.

This clone is a singleton in its sample. The V and J genes are TRBV7-9 and TRBJ1-4; unclear D gene. The CDR3 is made up of 13 amino acids. Trimming cost V 0 bases and J 8 bases, with 7 bases left between them. From germline, CDR1 is SEHNR and CDR2 FQNEAQ (reference sequence). The chain's CDR3 is CASSLAQWEKLFF. CDR3 sequence (DNA): TGTGCCAGCAGCTTAGCACAGTGGGAAAAACTGTTTTTT.

J is TRBJ2-7 and V is TRBV2; D call uncertain. This CDR3 contains 13 residues. Germline values: CDR1 SNHLY, CDR2 FYNNEI. The V end lost 5 bases, the J end lost 5 bases, and 13 bases lay between the germline ends. The CDR3 coding sequence is TGTGCCAGCAGTACGGCAGGCCGGAACGAGCAGTACTTC. This encodes CASSTAGRNEQYF.

The chain employs TRBV19 and TRBJ2-3, with D possibly called TRBD1 or TRBD2 (5 bases each). V lost 0 bases and J lost 6, with 16 bases in between. The CDR3 runs 16 residues. Germline V lookup: CDR1 LNHDA, CDR2 SQIVND (reference sequence). CDR3 nucleotides: TGTGCCAGTAGTATAGAAGCGGCAGGGAAGATGGATACGCAGTATTTT. Protein product: CASSIEAAGKMDTQYF.

V is TRBV6-6 and J is TRBJ1-1, with no clear D. V lost 0 bases and J 10 bases, leaving 9 bases between the germline ends. Per the germline V gene, CDR1 is MNHNY and CDR2 is SVGAGI (reference sequence). CDR3 length: 12 amino acids. Here the CDR3 reads CASSYSPDVAFF. The CDR3 bases are TGTGCCAGCAGTTACTCCCCGGACGTAGCTTTCTTT.

Relative to its sample, this clone is medium-sized (0.01 to 0.1%). Other DNA sequences in this sample translate to the same CDR3. V is TRBV7-8 and J is TRBJ2-3, with 12 bases that match TRBD1. The CDR3 sequence is 18 residues long. V was pared by 4 bases and J by 3 bases, with 11 bases of the junction left unmatched. Germline CDR1 is SGHVS and CDR2 is FQNEAQ. This CDR3 reads CASSSSGTGGGGTDTQYF. CDR3 coding DNA: TGTGCCAGCAGCTCATCCGGGACAGGGGGCGGGGGGACAGATACGCAGTATTTT.

This clone was observed a single time. This chain links TRBV2 with TRBJ2-4; D gene unclear. This CDR3 contains 11 residues. The germline V and J ends were trimmed by 6 bases and 9 bases, with 9 bases remaining between them. The germline V gene has CDR1 SNHLY and CDR2 FYNNEI. The CDR3 DNA reads TGTGCCAGCAGGGTAGAGCTCATTCAGTACTTC. Its translation is CASRVELIQYF.

J is TRBJ1-5 and V is TRBV4-1; weak D call: TRBD1 (5 bases). V was cut by 0 bases and J by 9 bases, with 18 bases left in between. Germline loops: CDR1 MGHRA, CDR2 YSYEKL. The CDR3 runs 16 residues. The CDR3 region is CASSQDLWTQGRPQHF. The CDR3 coding sequence is TGCGCCAGCAGCCAAGATCTCTGGACCCAGGGCCGGCCCCAGCATTTT.

This sequence joins TRBV6-1 and TRBJ1-5, with 7 bases fitting TRBD1. The germline V gene has CDR1 MNHNS and CDR2 SASEGT. This CDR3 is built from 14 residues. J was trimmed by 4 bases and V by 3 bases; bases with no gene match: 3. This chain's CDR3 is CASSEPGGNQPQHF. In nucleotides, the CDR3 is TGTGCCAGCAGTGAGCCAGGGGGTAATCAGCCCCAGCATTTT.

A single count supports this clone. The chain employs TRBV5-8 and TRBJ1-4; 7 nucleotides align to TRBD1. The CDR3 has 16 residues. Germline lookup yields CDR1 SGHTS and CDR2 YDEGEE. V lost 0 bases, J lost 5 bases, and 7 bases stayed unmatched. The DNA of the CDR3 is TGTGCCAGCAGCTTGGGGACCGGGACAGTAAATGAAAAACTGTTTTTT. Translating gives CASSLGTGTVNEKLFF. The whole variable domain, filled in from reference TRBV5-8 and TRBJ1-4, reads EAGVTQSPTHLIKTRGQQATLRCSPISGHTSVYWYQQALGLGLQFLLWYDEGEERNRGNFPPRFSGRQFPNYSSELNVNALELEDSALYLCASSLGTGTVNEKLFFGSGTQLSVL.

In DNA form, the CDR3 reads TGTGCCAGCAGCCCGTTGACTAGGGGCGGAGAGACCCAGTACTTC. It translates to CASSPLTRGGETQYF. J is TRBJ2-5 and V is TRBV7-6, with TRBD2 as a possible D gene (6 bases). With 5 bases removed from V and 4 bases from J, the gap between germline ends came to 17 bases. Germline CDR1 SGHVS, CDR2 FNYEAQ. CDR3 length equals 15 residues.

The chain employs TRBV2 and TRBJ1-3; D uncertain. This CDR3 comprises 12 residues. Trimming took 4 bases from V and 5 from J, leaving 6 bases between them. Germline CDR1 and CDR2: SNHLY and FYNNEI. CDR3 nucleotide sequence: TGTGCCAGCAGTGCGACCCGAAACACCATATATTTT. Encoded protein: CASSATRNTIYF.

This clone was counted only a few times. This chain connects TRBV19 to TRBJ1-1, with a weak D call TRBD1 (5 bases). The CDR3 totals 14 residues. The V gene's germline CDR1 is LNHDA and CDR2 SQIVND (reference sequence). V was pared by 4 bases and J by 3 bases, with 12 bases between. The CDR3 DNA follows: TGTGCCAGTAGTAGGTCGGGGGGGGACACTGAAGCTTTCTTT. Amino acids: CASSRSGGDTEAFF.

This chain links TRBV19 with TRBJ1-1; 8 nucleotides align to TRBD1. V shed 7 bases, J shed 1 base, and the junction held 11 bases outside the gene matches. CDR1 and CDR2 from the germline V gene are LNHDA and SQIVND (reference sequence). The CDR3 runs to 16 residues. The CDR3 sequence: CASMRQGKRANTEAFF. Here the CDR3 DNA reads TGTGCCAGTATGAGACAGGGGAAACGAGCGAACACTGAAGCTTTCTTT.

The chain carries TRBV9 and TRBJ2-1; 10 nucleotides line up with TRBD2. CDR1 is SGDLS and CDR2 is YYNGEE in the germline V gene. The CDR3 runs to 17 residues. The trim removed 0 bases at V and 9 bases at J, leaving 12 bases unmatched. The CDR3 spells CASSVARLAGASGEQFF. DNA for the CDR3: TGTGCCAGCAGCGTAGCTCGTCTAGCGGGGGCCTCCGGTGAGCAGTTCTTC.

This chain uses TRBV5-1 with TRBJ1-2, with D tentatively TRBD1 (6 bases). The CDR3 spans 15 residues. Germline CDR1 reads SGHRS; CDR2 reads YFSETQ. V lost 0 bases and J lost 2, with 11 bases in between. The DNA of the CDR3 is TGCGCCAGCAGCTTGGACAGGGCTACAAACTATGGCTACACCTTC. Amino acid sequence: CASSLDRATNYGYTF.

The chain links TRBV29-1 to TRBJ2-5; D gene unclear. Germline values: CDR1 SQVTM, CDR2 ANQGSEA. This CDR3 is built from 13 residues. Trimming pared 7 bases from V and 1 base from J, leaving 13 bases between. CDR3 sequence: CSAGPTSQETQYF. The CDR3 coding sequence is TGCAGCGCCGGTCCTACATCCCAAGAGACCCAGTACTTC.

V gene TRBV5-1 combines with J gene TRBJ1-1; the D gene is possibly TRBD1 (5 bases). Trimming shortened V by 2 bases and J by 5 bases, and 19 bases separated the two germline ends. Germline loops: CDR1 SGHRS, CDR2 YFSETQ. The CDR3 spans 16 residues. This chain's CDR3 is CASSFLPGTGGTEAFF. CDR3 coding DNA: TGCGCCAGCAGCTTCCTTCCCGGGACGGGGGGAACTGAAGCTTTCTTT.

The V gene is TRBV19, the J gene TRBJ2-7; possibly TRBD1 or TRBD2 for D (6 bases each). Germline V gene sequence: CDR1 LNHDA, CDR2 SQIVND (reference sequence). The CDR3 runs to 16 residues. V was clipped by 2 bases and J by 5 bases, with 19 bases between them. The CDR3 loop is CASSISNPWGAHEQYF. The DNA of the CDR3 is TGTGCCAGTAGTATATCCAACCCCTGGGGGGCCCACGAGCAGTACTTC.